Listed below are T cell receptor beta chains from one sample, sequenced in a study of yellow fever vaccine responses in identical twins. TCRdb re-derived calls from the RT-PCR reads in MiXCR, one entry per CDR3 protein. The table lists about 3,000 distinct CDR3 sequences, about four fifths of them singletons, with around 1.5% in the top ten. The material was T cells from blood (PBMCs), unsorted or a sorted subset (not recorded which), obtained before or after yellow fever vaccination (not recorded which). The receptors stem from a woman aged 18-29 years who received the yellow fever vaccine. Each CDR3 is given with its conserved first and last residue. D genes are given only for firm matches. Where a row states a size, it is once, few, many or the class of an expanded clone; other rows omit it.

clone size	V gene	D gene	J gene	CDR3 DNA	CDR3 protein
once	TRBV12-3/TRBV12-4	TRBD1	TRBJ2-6	TGTGCCAGCAGCCGACAGGGCCTCATTCCTAGCTCTGGGGCCAACGTCCTGACTTTC	CASSRQGLIPSSGANVLTF
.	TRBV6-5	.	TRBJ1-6	TGTGCCAGCAGTTCAGCACAGGGAAATTCACCCCTCCACTTT	CASSSAQGNSPLHF
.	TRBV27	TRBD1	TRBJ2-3	TGTGCCAGCAGCAAACAGGGGGCGACAGATACGCAGTATTTT	CASSKQGATDTQYF
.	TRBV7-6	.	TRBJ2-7	TGTGCCAGCAGCCTGCGGGACGGGTACGAGCAGTACTTC	CASSLRDGYEQYF
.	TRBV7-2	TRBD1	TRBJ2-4	TGTGCCAGCAGCTTACGACAGGGGGCGAACATTCAGTACTTC	CASSLRQGANIQYF
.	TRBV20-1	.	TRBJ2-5	TGCAGTGCTAGAGCGGGGGGCCCCAGGGAGACCCAGTACTTC	CSARAGGPRETQYF
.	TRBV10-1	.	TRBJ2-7	TGCGCCAGCAGTGGAGGGTTAGGTTCGGCCTACGAGCAGTACTTC	CASSGGLGSAYEQYF
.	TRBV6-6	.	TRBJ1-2	TGTGCCAGCAGTTCCGTCTCCAACTATGGCTACACCTTC	CASSSVSNYGYTF
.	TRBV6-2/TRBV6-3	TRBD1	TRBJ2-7	TGTGCCAGCAGTTACCCGGACAGGCGTACCTACGAGCAGTACTTC	CASSYPDRRTYEQYF
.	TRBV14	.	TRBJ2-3	TGTGCCAGCAGCCAAGTACTCCAGAGTAGCACAGATACGCAGTATTTT	CASSQVLQSSTDTQYF
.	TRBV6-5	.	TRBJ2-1	TGTGCCAGCAGTTACGCGGGTGGAGTAGCCAATGAGCAGTTCTTC	CASSYAGGVANEQFF